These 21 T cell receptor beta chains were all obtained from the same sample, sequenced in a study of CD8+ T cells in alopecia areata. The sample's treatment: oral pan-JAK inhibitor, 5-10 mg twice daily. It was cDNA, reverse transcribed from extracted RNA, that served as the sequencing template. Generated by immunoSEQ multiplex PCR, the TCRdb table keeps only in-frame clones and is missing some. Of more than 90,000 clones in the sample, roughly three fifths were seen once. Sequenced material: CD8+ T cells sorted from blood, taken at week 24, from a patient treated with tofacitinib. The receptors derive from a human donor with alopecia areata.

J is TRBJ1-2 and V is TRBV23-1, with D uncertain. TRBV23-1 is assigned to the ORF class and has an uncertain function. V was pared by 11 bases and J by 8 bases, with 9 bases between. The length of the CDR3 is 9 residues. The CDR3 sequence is CAPKKGYTF. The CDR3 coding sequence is TGCGCCCCTAAGAAGGGCTACACCTTC.

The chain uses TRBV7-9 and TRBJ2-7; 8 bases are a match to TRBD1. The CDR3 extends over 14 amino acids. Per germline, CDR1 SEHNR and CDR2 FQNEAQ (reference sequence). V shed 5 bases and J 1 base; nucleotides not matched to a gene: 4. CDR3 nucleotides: TGTGCCAGCAGCCGGACAGGGAAATCCTACGAGCAGTACTTC. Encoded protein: CASSRTGKSYEQYF.

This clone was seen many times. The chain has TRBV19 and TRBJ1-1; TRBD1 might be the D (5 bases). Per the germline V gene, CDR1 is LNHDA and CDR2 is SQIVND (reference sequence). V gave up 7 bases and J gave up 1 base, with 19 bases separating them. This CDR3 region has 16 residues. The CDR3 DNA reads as TGTGCCAGTACCAATCGAGGGGCCACCCCGAACACTGAAGCTTTCTTT. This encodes CASTNRGATPNTEAFF. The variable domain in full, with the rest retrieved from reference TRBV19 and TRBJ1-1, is DGGITQSPKYLFRKEGQNVTLSCEQNLNHDAMYWYRQDPGQGLRLIYYSQIVNDFQKGDIAEGYSVSREKKESFPLTVTSAQKNPTAFYLCASTNRGATPNTEAFFGQGTRLTVV.

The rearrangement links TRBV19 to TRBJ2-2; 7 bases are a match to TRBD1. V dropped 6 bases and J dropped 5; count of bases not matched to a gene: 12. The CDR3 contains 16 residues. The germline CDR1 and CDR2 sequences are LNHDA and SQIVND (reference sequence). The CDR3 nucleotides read TGTGCCAGTAGGGGAACAGGGGCCTTAGGAACCGGGGAGCTGTTTTTT. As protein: CASRGTGALGTGELFF.

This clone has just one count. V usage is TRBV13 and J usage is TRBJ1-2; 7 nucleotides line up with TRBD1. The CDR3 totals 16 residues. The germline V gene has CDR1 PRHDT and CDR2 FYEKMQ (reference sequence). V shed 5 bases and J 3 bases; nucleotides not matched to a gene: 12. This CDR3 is CASSLPRTGLHYGYTF. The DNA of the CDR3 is TGTGCCAGCAGCCTACCTAGGACAGGCCTTCACTATGGCTACACCTTC.

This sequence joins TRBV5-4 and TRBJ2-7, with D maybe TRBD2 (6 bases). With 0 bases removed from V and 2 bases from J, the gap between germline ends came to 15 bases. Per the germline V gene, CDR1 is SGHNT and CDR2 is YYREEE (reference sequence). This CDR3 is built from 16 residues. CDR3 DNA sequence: TGTGCCAGCAGCTTGGTGGTTTCTAGCGAGCCCTACGAGCAGTACTTC. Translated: CASSLVVSSEPYEQYF.

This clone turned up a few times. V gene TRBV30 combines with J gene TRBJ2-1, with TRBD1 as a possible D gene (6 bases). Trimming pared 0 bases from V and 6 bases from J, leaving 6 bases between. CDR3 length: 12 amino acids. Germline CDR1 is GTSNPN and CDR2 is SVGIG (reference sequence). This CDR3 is CAWSVDSNEQFF. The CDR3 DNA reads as TGTGCCTGGAGTGTGGACAGCAATGAGCAGTTCTTC.

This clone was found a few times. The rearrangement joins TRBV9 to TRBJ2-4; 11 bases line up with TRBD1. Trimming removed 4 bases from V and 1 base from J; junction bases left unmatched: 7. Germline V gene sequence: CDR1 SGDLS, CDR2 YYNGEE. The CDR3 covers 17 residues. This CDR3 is CASSPGQGAPAKNIQYF. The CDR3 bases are TGTGCCAGCAGCCCAGGACAGGGGGCGCCGGCCAAAAACATTCAGTACTTC.

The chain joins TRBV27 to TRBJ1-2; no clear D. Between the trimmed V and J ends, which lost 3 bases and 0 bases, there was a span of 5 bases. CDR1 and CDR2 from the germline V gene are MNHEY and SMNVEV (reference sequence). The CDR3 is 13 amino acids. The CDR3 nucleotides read TGTGCCAGCAGTTTGAGTACTAACTATGGCTACACCTTC. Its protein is CASSLSTNYGYTF.

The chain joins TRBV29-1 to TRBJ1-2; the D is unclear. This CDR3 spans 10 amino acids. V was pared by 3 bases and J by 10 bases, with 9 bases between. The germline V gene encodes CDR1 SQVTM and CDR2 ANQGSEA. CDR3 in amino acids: CSVETDYYTF. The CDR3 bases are TGCAGCGTTGAGACGGACTACTACACCTTC.

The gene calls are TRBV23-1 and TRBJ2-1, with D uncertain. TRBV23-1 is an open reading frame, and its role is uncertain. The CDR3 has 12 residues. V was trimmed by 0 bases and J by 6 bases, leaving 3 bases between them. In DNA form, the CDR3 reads TGCGCCAGCAGTCAATCTTCCAATGAGCAGTTCTTC. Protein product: CASSQSSNEQFF.

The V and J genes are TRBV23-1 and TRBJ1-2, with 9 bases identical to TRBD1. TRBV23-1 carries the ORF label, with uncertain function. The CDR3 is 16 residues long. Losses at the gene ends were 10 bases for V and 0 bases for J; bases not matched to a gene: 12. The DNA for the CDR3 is TGCGCCAACCTTACGGACAGGGGATTCCCTAACTATGGCTACACCTTC. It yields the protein CANLTDRGFPNYGYTF.

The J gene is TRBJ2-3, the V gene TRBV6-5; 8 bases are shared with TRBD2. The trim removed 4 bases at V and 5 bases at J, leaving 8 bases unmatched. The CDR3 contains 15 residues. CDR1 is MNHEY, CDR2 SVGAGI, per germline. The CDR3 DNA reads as TGTGCCAGCAGTTCCATAGCGGGGTCGGTAGATACGCAGTATTTT. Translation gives CASSSIAGSVDTQYF.

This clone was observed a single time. The CDR3 sequence is CASSVWDRGSQETQYF. The CDR3 region has the DNA TGTGCCAGCAGCGTTTGGGACCGGGGGTCCCAAGAGACCCAGTACTTC. The gene calls are TRBV9 and TRBJ2-5, with a possible D match to TRBD2 (6 bases). The CDR3 contains 16 residues. The V gene lost 2 bases and the J gene lost 1 base, with 15 bases spanning the gap. CDR1 and CDR2 from the germline V gene are SGDLS and YYNGEE.

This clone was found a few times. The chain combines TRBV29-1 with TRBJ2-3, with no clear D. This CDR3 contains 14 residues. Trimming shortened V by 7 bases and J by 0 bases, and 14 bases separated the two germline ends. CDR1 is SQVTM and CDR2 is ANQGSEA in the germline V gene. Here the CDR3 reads CSAHPTGSTDTQYF. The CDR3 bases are TGCAGCGCCCACCCCACGGGCAGCACAGATACGCAGTATTTT.

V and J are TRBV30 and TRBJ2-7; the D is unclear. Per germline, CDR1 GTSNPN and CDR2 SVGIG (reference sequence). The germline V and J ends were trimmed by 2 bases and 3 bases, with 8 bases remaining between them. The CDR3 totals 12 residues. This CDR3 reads CAWSPDDYEQYF. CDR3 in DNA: TGTGCCTGGAGTCCGGACGACTACGAGCAGTACTTC. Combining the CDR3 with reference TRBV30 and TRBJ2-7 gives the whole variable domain SQTIHQWPATLVQPVGSPLSLECTVEGTSNPNLYWYRQAAGRGLQLLFYSVGIGQISSEVPQNLSASRPQDRQFILSSKKLLLSDSGFYLCAWSPDDYEQYFGPGTRLTVT.

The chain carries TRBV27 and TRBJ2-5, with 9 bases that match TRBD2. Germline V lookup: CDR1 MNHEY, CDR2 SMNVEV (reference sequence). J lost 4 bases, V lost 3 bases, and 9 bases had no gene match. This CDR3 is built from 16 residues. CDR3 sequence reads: CASSLSAGGESETQYF. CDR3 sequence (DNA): TGTGCCAGCAGTTTGTCAGCGGGGGGCGAATCAGAGACCCAGTACTTC.

CDR3 amino acids: CASSLEWIGQGRYTGELFF. CDR3 nucleotide sequence: TGTGCCAGCAGCTTGGAGTGGATTGGGCAAGGGCGTTACACCGGGGAGCTGTTTTTT. This chain uses TRBV5-6 with TRBJ2-2; no reliable D call. Germline V CDR1 and CDR2: SGHDT, YYEEEE. The CDR3 extends over 19 amino acids. V was cut by 0 bases and J by 3 bases, with 21 bases left in between.

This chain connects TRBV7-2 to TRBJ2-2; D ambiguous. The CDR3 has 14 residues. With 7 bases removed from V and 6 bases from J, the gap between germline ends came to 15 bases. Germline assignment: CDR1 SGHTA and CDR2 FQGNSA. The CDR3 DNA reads TGTGCCAGCACCCCAGAGGAGATGGCCGGGGAGCTGTTTTTT. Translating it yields CASTPEEMAGELFF.

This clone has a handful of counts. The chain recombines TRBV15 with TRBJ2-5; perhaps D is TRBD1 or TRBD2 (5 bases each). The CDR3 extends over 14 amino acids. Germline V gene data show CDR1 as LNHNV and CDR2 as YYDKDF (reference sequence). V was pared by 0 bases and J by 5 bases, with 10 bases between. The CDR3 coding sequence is TGTGCCACCAGCAGAGATGGGGGTCACGAGACCCAGTACTTC. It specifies CATSRDGGHETQYF.

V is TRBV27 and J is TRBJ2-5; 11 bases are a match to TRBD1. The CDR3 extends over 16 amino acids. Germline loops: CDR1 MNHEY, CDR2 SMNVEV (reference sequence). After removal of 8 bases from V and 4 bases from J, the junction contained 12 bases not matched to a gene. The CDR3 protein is CASRAFPGTGGETQYF. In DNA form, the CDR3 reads TGTGCCAGCCGAGCCTTCCCCGGGACAGGGGGAGAGACCCAGTACTTC.